This T cell receptor (beta chain) stems from a study of T cells in Graves' hyperthyroidism and ophthalmopathy. Study details: Before treatment of any kind, peripheral blood was taken at initial diagnosis.

Ophthalmopathy patients had moderate-to-severe active disease, CAS ≥3, NOSPECS ≥4, and disease duration under 3 months. PBMCs were sourced from around 10 ml fresh peripheral blood. This clonotype has a handful of counts. Its matching antigen is unknown. Template material for amplifying TCR beta CDR3 regions consisted of RNA transcripts. TCR CDR3 regions were first amplified by RT-PCR with HTBI primers. TCRdb reprocessed the multiplex PCR reads with MiXCR, giving one entry per CDR3 protein. Here the sample spans under 350,000 distinct CDR3 sequences, 17% being singletons. Notes on the study in general: In blood, most of the thyroid clonotypes expanded above 0.001 were also present.

The CDR3 is 17 amino acids. V shed 4 bases and J shed 1 base, with 17 bases lying between them. CDR1 and CDR2 (germline): LNHDA, SQIVND (reference sequence). Sequencing used blood. This sequence was found in an older woman with Graves' ophthalmopathy. This chain uses TRBV19 with TRBJ1-5, with D unresolved. The CDR3 region has the DNA TGTGCCAGTAGTAGGGCACTGGTGGGCCCAAGCAATCAGCCCCAGCATTTT. This encodes CASSRALVGPSNQPQHF.